These 25 T cell receptor beta chains came from one sample sequenced in a study of T cells in Graves' hyperthyroidism and ophthalmopathy. The CDR3 regions of TCR beta were amplified from RNA transcripts. HTBI primers were employed in a first-round RT-PCR of the TCR CDR3. Via MiXCR, TCRdb re-called the multiplex PCR reads, giving one row per CDR3 protein. This repertoire shows roughly 520,000 distinct CDR3 sequences, around 22% found once; its top ten account for approximately 10%. The sequenced material came from blood. Receptors originate from a woman aged 30 to 39 with Graves' ophthalmopathy.

This chain joins TRBV19 and TRBJ1-2, with D unresolved. Trimming stripped 2 bases from V and 0 bases from J, with 10 bases between. Per the germline V gene, CDR1 is LNHDA and CDR2 is SQIVND (reference sequence). The CDR3 covers 15 residues. CDR3 bases: TGTGCCAGTAGTATAATCGAGAGAGCTAACTATGGCTACACCTTC. Its translation: CASSIIERANYGYTF.

This clonotype was counted only a few times. The chain carries TRBV30 and TRBJ1-5, with D hard to call. Trimming took off 0 bases at V and 0 bases at J, with 9 bases between the two ends. This CDR3 region has 15 residues. Germline values: CDR1 GTSNPN, CDR2 SVGIG (reference sequence). CDR3 loop: CAWSVGGYSNQPQHF. The DNA for the CDR3 is TGTGCCTGGAGTGTGGGAGGGTATAGCAATCAGCCCCAGCATTTT.

This clonotype has at least ten counts. This chain connects TRBV12-3 or TRBV12-4 to TRBJ2-7; 7 nucleotides align to TRBD2. CDR3 length equals 12 residues. V shed 2 bases, J shed 9 bases, and the junction held 4 bases outside the gene matches. The CDR3 DNA reads as TGTGCCAGCAGTTTACGGGGGGATTGGCAGTACTTC. Translated, it gives CASSLRGDWQYF.

The V call is TRBV19, the J call TRBJ1-5; possibly TRBD1 for D (5 bases). Germline V gene sequence: CDR1 LNHDA, CDR2 SQIVND (reference sequence). This CDR3 is built from 16 residues. V lost 1 base and J 2 bases, leaving 12 bases between the germline ends. CDR3 loop: CASSIVRGVGNQPQHF. The CDR3 DNA sequence: TGTGCCAGTAGTATAGTTCGGGGGGTAGGCAATCAGCCCCAGCATTTT.

This clonotype occurred many times. V is TRBV5-6 and J is TRBJ2-7; 7 nucleotides match TRBD2. V shed 5 bases, J shed 7 bases, and the junction held 3 bases outside the gene matches. This CDR3 has 11 amino acids. CDR1 and CDR2 (germline): SGHDT, YYEEEE. The CDR3 loop is CASSRRGEQYF. For the CDR3, the DNA is TGTGCCAGCAGTAGGCGGGGGGAGCAGTACTTC. Full variable domain (outside the CDR3, taken from reference TRBV5-6 and TRBJ2-7): DAGVTQSPTHLIKTRGQQVTLRCSPKSGHDTVSWYQQALGQGPQFIFQYYEEEERQRGNFPDRFSGHQFPNYSSELNVNALLLGDSALYLCASSRRGEQYFGPGTRLTVT.

The chain uses TRBV20-1 and TRBJ2-7; D perhaps matches TRBD1 (5 bases). The CDR3 length is 14 residues. Germline CDR1 is DFQATT and CDR2 is SNEGSKA (reference sequence). V was pared by 2 bases and J by 3 bases, with 14 bases between. The CDR3 bases are TGCAGTGCTAGATCTATGGGGCTGGACTACGAGCAGTACTTC. Amino acid sequence: CSARSMGLDYEQYF.

The gene calls are TRBV10-3 and TRBJ2-7; 12 bases are a match to TRBD1. The J segment lost 2 bases and the V segment lost 3 bases, leaving 8 bases of the junction unmatched. In germline, CDR1 is ENHRY, CDR2 SYGVKD. The CDR3 totals 17 residues. The CDR3: CAISEVPGTGGPYEQYF. CDR3 in DNA: TGTGCCATCAGTGAAGTGCCCGGGACAGGGGGCCCCTACGAGCAGTACTTC.

This clonotype showed up many times. The chain is built from TRBV12-3 or TRBV12-4 and TRBJ2-7, with D perhaps assigned TRBD1 or TRBD2 (5 bases each). The V and J ends lost 6 bases and 2 bases respectively, with 14 bases between them. There are 14 residues in the CDR3. In DNA form, the CDR3 reads TGTGCCAGCAGGATCGGGACCGAGACCTACGAGCAGTACTTC. Amino acid sequence: CASRIGTETYEQYF.

This clonotype was recorded many times. The rearrangement joins TRBV20-1 to TRBJ2-2, with TRBD1 identical over 8 bases. Germline V gives CDR1 DFQATT, CDR2 SNEGSKA (reference sequence). The CDR3 covers 15 residues. J gave up 6 bases and V 6 bases, and 12 bases lay outside the gene matches. In nucleotides, the CDR3 is TGCAGTGCCGTTAATCCGGGACAGGCGCCCGGGGAGCTGTTTTTT. Translation gives CSAVNPGQAPGELFF.

V gene TRBV6-1 combines with J gene TRBJ2-5; 11 bases are a match to TRBD2. This CDR3 has 15 residues. After removal of 6 bases from V and 5 bases from J, the junction contained 8 bases not matched to a gene. Germline V gene sequence: CDR1 MNHNS, CDR2 SASEGT. CDR3 loop: CASSPRLAGQETQYF. Here the CDR3 DNA reads TGTGCCAGCAGCCCAAGACTAGCGGGGCAGGAGACCCAGTACTTC.

As for this clonotype: This is likely a read error, given that the CDR3 carries no conserved phenylalanine or tryptophan at its end. This chain links TRBV29-1 with TRBJ2-2, with 9 bases fitting TRBD1. The CDR3 has 13 amino acids. Trimming cost V 7 bases and J 4 bases; bases outside gene matches: 4. In germline, CDR1 is SQVTM, CDR2 ANQGSEA. The CDR3 here is CSGRGQGTGELFV. CDR3 nucleotide sequence: TGCAGCGGACGGGGACAGGGCACCGGGGAGCTGTTTGTT.

Many counts were recorded for this clonotype. This chain connects TRBV6-5 to TRBJ2-7; no reliable D call. The CDR3 length is 11 residues. Trimming took off 1 base at V and 7 bases at J, with 5 bases between the two ends. The V gene's germline CDR1 is MNHEY and CDR2 SVGAGI. The chain's CDR3 is CASSYFDEQYF. The DNA for the CDR3 is TGTGCCAGCAGTTACTTCGATGAGCAGTACTTC.

At least ten counts were recorded for this clonotype. The chain recombines TRBV5-1 with TRBJ1-1; 8 nucleotides agree with TRBD1. Looked up from germline, CDR1 is SGHRS and CDR2 is YFSETQ. The length of the CDR3 is 14 residues. V dropped 0 bases and J dropped 7; count of bases not matched to a gene: 5. The CDR3 spells CASSLGTGRIEAFF. As DNA, the CDR3 is TGCGCCAGCAGCTTGGGGACAGGGAGGATTGAAGCTTTCTTT.

There are many counts of this clonotype. The rearrangement joins TRBV20-1 to TRBJ1-1; a possible D gene is TRBD1 (5 bases). This CDR3 region has 14 residues. Trimming removed 1 base at V and 1 base at J, with 10 bases between. CDR1 DFQATT and CDR2 SNEGSKA come from the germline V gene (reference sequence). CDR3: CSARAGTENTEAFF. The CDR3, as DNA: TGCAGTGCTAGAGCCGGGACGGAGAACACTGAAGCTTTCTTT.

In its sample, this clonotype was seen many times. J is TRBJ1-2 and V is TRBV6-5; D may be TRBD1 (6 bases). The germline V gene encodes CDR1 MNHEY and CDR2 SVGAGI. Trimming left V 8 bases short and J 0 bases short, with 19 bases between. The CDR3 totals 16 residues. The CDR3 here is CASVVNQGSANYGYTF. The CDR3 region has the DNA TGTGCCAGCGTTGTCAACCAGGGGTCAGCTAACTATGGCTACACCTTC.

Ten or more counts support this clonotype. One junction end disagrees with the germline gene, perhaps due to a read error. V usage is TRBV20-1 and J usage is TRBJ1-1; 9 bases line up with TRBD1. The CDR3 extends over 13 amino acids. Germline V gives CDR1 DFQATT, CDR2 SNEGSKA (reference sequence). As DNA, the CDR3 is TGCAGTGCCCCGGACAGGGGAGTCACTGAAGCCTTCTTT. Translated, it gives CSAPDRGVTEAFF.

This clonotype has at least ten counts. This sequence joins TRBV28 and TRBJ2-7; TRBD1 matches 8 bases. CDR3 size: 15 residues. Germline trimming cut 4 bases from V and 2 bases from J; bases unmatched to any gene: 7. CDR1 is MDHEN and CDR2 is SYDVKM in the germline V gene. Written as DNA, the CDR3 is TGTGCCAGCAGTTCCCGGACAGGGACCACCTACGAGCAGTACTTC. Translation: CASSSRTGTTYEQYF.

CDR3 nucleotide sequence: TGTGCCAGCACCACCGCCGGGGGGAGTCAGCCCCAGCATTTT. It translates to CASTTAGGSQPQHF. V and J are TRBV12-3 or TRBV12-4 and TRBJ1-5; tentative D call: TRBD1 (5 bases). V lost 7 bases and J 6 bases, leaving 16 bases between the germline ends. This CDR3 spans 14 amino acids.

Worth noting for this clonotype: No DNA is shown, since the ends of the CDR3 on it are uncertain; the CDR3 is the one TCRdb lists. This chain connects TRBV7-9 to TRBJ1-5; the table's D call TRBD1 went unverified against the DNA. Germline V gene lookup returns CDR1 SEHNR and CDR2 FQNEAQ (reference sequence). The CDR3 region is 15 residues in length, termini included. The CDR3 protein is CASSLVGGGNQPKHF.

This clonotype has a count of ten or more. The chain has TRBV12-3 or TRBV12-4 and TRBJ2-2; tentatively, D is TRBD1 (5 bases). Trimming took off 3 bases at V and 4 bases at J, with 9 bases between the two ends. The CDR3 has 14 amino acids. The CDR3 region has the DNA TGTGCCAGCAGTTTCAGGGTCAGCACCGGGGAGCTGTTTTTT. It translates to CASSFRVSTGELFF.

In this sample, this clonotype turned up many times. The chain combines TRBV19 with TRBJ1-3; the D is unclear. The V end was cut by 3 bases, the J end by 5 bases, with 11 bases between. Germline values: CDR1 LNHDA, CDR2 SQIVND (reference sequence). CDR3 length equals 14 residues. DNA of the CDR3: TGTGCCAGTAGTATGTCCACCCCGCGAAACACCATATATTTT. Protein sequence: CASSMSTPRNTIYF.

The chain has TRBV12-3 or TRBV12-4 and TRBJ1-1; tentatively, D is TRBD1 (5 bases). This CDR3 region has 15 residues. V lost 3 bases and J 1 base, leaving 12 bases between the germline ends. CDR3 protein: CASSFGGRQNTEAFF. The CDR3 coding sequence is TGTGCCAGCAGTTTCGGGGGAAGACAGAACACTGAAGCTTTCTTT.

V is TRBV20-1 and J is TRBJ1-1; D remains unclear. Germline CDR1 and CDR2: DFQATT and SNEGSKA (reference sequence). The CDR3 length is 14 residues. V was shortened by 6 bases and J by 1 base, with 15 bases between the two germline ends. CDR3 sequence reads: CSAMSTFRNTEAFF. CDR3 DNA: TGCAGTGCAATGTCTACCTTCCGGAACACTGAAGCTTTCTTT.

This clonotype was seen repeatedly, ten times or more. The J gene is TRBJ2-7, the V gene TRBV6-2 or TRBV6-3; a weak D match, TRBD2 (7 bases). In germline, CDR1 is MNHEY, CDR2 SVGEGT. The ends were cut back, 6 bases at V and 6 bases at J, with 18 bases in the middle. The CDR3 loop spans 14 amino acids. This CDR3 reads CASRQGGGGGEQYF. DNA of the CDR3: TGTGCCAGCAGACAAGGAGGGGGGGGAGGCGAGCAGTACTTC.

For this clonotype: This sequence may be a read error, since a much larger clone differs from it by one base. The chain carries TRBV3-1 and TRBJ1-1, with D uncertain. The V gene lost 0 bases and the J gene lost 4 bases, with 3 bases spanning the gap. Germline assignment: CDR1 LGHDT and CDR2 YNNKEL (reference sequence). The CDR3 sequence is 12 residues long. The CDR3, as DNA: TGTGCCAGCAGCCAAGATTTCACTGAAGCTTTCTTT. Translating it yields CASSQDFTEAFF. The full variable domain, in which reference TRBV3-1 and TRBJ1-1 provide the parts outside the CDR3, is DTAVSQTPKYLVTQMGNDKSIKCEQNLGHDTMYWYKQDSKKFLKIMFSYNNKELIINETVPNRFSPKSPDKAHLNLHINSLELGDSAVYFCASSQDFTEAFFGQGTRLTVV.